This T cell receptor beta chain was captured by sequencing in a study of T-cell reconstitution after alpha-beta-depleted transplantation in children. Unique molecular identifiers were built into the TCRbeta library. Each CDR3 protein gets one entry after TCRdb re-called the PCR reads with MiXCR. The table records roughly 200,000 distinct CDR3 sequences, approximately 9.5% of them present only once. Trimming left V 7 bases short and J 2 bases short, with 18 bases between. Germline V gives CDR1 SNHLY, CDR2 FYNNEI. The CDR3 runs to 15 residues. This clonotype showed up just a few times. The source of this sequence is a human donor who donated a stem cell graft to a child with acute lymphoblastic leukemia. This chain links TRBV2 with TRBJ2-7, with D tentatively TRBD1 (5 bases). The sample consisted of PBMCs from the stem cell graft donor, taken from the stem cell graft. The CDR3 nucleotides read TGTGCCAGCATCCCCCCCTCAGGGAAAACCTACGAGCAGTACTTC. This gives the protein CASIPPSGKTYEQYF.